This TCR beta chain was captured by sequencing in a study of cytomegalovirus exposure and HLA in healthy donors. The PCR made use of 60 Vbeta and 13 Jbeta primers. The assay was immunoSEQ multiplex PCR, and TCRdb's table has in-frame clones only and misses some. The data show about 140,000 clones, almost 80% seen once. V lost 3 bases, J lost 2 bases, and 9 bases lay in between. Looked up from germline, CDR1 is SGHRS and CDR2 is YFSETQ. The CDR3 length is 13 residues. The receptor comes from a woman under 40 in good health and CMV-seronegative. The gene calls are TRBV5-1 and TRBJ2-7; D gene uncertain. Sequencing was performed on PBMCs. The CDR3 loop is CASSSQIAYEQYF. The CDR3 DNA is TGCGCCAGCAGCTCACAGATTGCCTACGAGCAGTACTTC.